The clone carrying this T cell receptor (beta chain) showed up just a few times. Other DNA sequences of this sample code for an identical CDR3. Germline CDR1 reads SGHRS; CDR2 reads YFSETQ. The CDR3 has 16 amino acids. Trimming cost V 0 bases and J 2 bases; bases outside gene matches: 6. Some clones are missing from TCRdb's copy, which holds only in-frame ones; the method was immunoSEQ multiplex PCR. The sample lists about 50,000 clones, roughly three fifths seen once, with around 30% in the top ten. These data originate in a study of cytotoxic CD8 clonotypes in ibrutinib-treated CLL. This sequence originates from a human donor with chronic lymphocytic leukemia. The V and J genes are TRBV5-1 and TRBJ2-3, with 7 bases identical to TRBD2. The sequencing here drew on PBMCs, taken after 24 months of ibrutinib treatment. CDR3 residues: CASSLDSGAYTDTQYF. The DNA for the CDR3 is TGCGCCAGCAGCTTGGACAGCGGGGCTTACACAGATACGCAGTATTTT. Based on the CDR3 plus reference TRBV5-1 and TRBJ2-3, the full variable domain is KAGVTQTPRYLIKTRGQQVTLSCSPISGHRSVSWYQQTPGQGLQFLFEYFSETQRNKGNFPGRFSGRQFSNSRSEMNVSTLELGDSALYLCASSLDSGAYTDTQYFGPGTRLTVL.